This TCR beta chain was sequenced in a study of long-term antiretroviral therapy in people with HIV (dated by TCRdb to between 2021 and 2024). With respect to the entire study: The earliest samples were collected roughly a decade before the 2015 WHO recommendation for immediate ART, at a time when ART was usually postponed until CD4 counts fell. A retrospective serial study tested whether ART initiation and durable HIV suppression were associated with changes in peripheral blood TRB repertoire composition and diversity. The cohort contributed 150 to 200 cryopreserved PBMC samples from a few dozen adults with confirmed HIV infection, collected serially over a mean of approximately six years (range 1-12). Of the approximately 30 participants with HIV, more than 10 were female. Test extractions of a monoclonal T-cell line alongside about 35 polyclonal samples showed no cross-contamination during QIAcube processing.

The immunoSEQ hsTCRB v3.0 assay was used at survey level resolution to sequence the TRB variable region. The target sequencing depth for TRB was roughly 40,000-50,000 T-cell genomes per sample. TRB libraries were pooled and sequenced on an Illumina MiSeq using a v3 150-cycle kit. In the paper's pipeline: Repertoire analysis was performed in R inside a reproducible Nextflow workflow that covered QC, data transformation and analysis. LymphoSeq2, an R package for AIRR-Seq data exploration, was used to implement custom analyses. A handful of samples yielding fewer than 5000 total TRB sequences were excluded, leaving roughly 200 analyzed HIV repertoires. Among the 200 or so HIV repertoires that were kept, around 59 were collected before ART initiation and 120 to 140 were collected after ART initiation. Repertoires were downsampled to 5000 TRB nucleotide sequences, and summary statistics were averaged over 100 downsampling iterations. The analysis kept only TRB sequences whose CDR3 regions were at least seven amino acids long. Two measures captured diversity: a Shannon entropy-derived clonality score and the Gini coefficient. In the repertoire networks, any two of the top 5000 CDR3 amino acid sequences were linked whenever the two sequences differed by an edit distance of one. Antigen specificity groups and MHC restriction were predicted for TRB CDR3 amino acid sequences with GLIPH2. To flag known associations with CMV, EBV, HIV or tissue antigens, CDR3 amino acid sequences were compared against VDJdb and McPAS-TCR. Pre-ART, post-ART and control groups were compared with Wilcoxon signed-rank tests and Holm-Bonferroni correction. TCRdb provides this immuneACCESS table in a form limited to in-frame rearrangements. Some clones are lacking; in checked studies, under half of them reflect an unresolved V gene, and why the rest are absent is not known. V and J calls plus clone size are reproduced from that table; the DNA served to infer D and trimming. This sample lists approximately 30,000 clones; around four fifths were detected once. Around 10% of the sample rests with the top ten.

On the study overall, not on this receptor specifically: Expanded TRB clones identified before ART initiation dominated the repertoire at all time points, although this dominance fluctuated and declined in many PLHIV after ART. Because pre-ART samples had limited cell numbers, unsorted PBMC were profiled rather than sorted CD4+ and CD8+ T cells. Samples dated from the mid-2000s to the late 2010s, and the ART regimens used may be less effective than current ones. Narrower CDR3 length ranges were observed in HIV repertoires than in controls, and an antigen-experienced repertoire with only a slight naive shift after ART was suggested by the network structure. Starting ART was linked to a significant rise in TRB diversity, yet even after long-term ART the diversity remained significantly lower than in transplant donor controls. Inferences about post-ART repertoire changes were limited because no data were available on ART adherence, viral resistance or therapy changes. Limited PBMC availability meant only the TCR beta chain was sequenced, without alpha chain pairing.

To note about this clone: The antigen it binds to is not known. The record has no base qualities; no much larger clone is one base away.

Taken from the germline V gene (reference sequence), the CDR1 and CDR2 loops are SGHKS and YYEKEE. The CDR3, cysteine through phenylalanine, is 15 amino acids long. The entry retains the CDR3 DNA only, 45 bases that are in frame from base 1. At the junction V is shortened by 3 bases and J by 0 bases; bases outside the gene matches: 2. To be included, a participant needed at least one PBMC sample from before ART initiation plus at least two post-ART samples. Treatment was received in the United States of America by all participants with HIV. Before DNA extraction, cryopreserved samples containing roughly 0.85-11 million PBMC were thawed and washed. At the time of the earliest PBMC sample for each participant with HIV, ages ranged from roughly 23 to 60 years. Per participant, PBMC samples came from 1-4 timepoints prior to ART initiation and 2-8 timepoints following ART initiation, for a median of 7 samples. For every participant, serial HIV viral load, CD4+ T-cell count, ART history and demographic data were obtained. Genomic DNA was extracted from unsorted PBMC with a Qiagen kit on a QIAcube, with processing performed in batches of 12 samples.

Here the sequenced sample was unsorted PBMCs, taken almost 2.9 years after starting antiretroviral therapy. The receptor's source is a man aged 25-45 years with HIV. The chain uses TRBV5-5 and TRBJ2-1, and TRBD1 matches 8 of the central bases. The bases are TGTGCCAGCAGCTGGACAGGGAGCTCCTACAATGAGCAGTTCTTC. Translated, it gives CASSWTGSSYNEQFF.